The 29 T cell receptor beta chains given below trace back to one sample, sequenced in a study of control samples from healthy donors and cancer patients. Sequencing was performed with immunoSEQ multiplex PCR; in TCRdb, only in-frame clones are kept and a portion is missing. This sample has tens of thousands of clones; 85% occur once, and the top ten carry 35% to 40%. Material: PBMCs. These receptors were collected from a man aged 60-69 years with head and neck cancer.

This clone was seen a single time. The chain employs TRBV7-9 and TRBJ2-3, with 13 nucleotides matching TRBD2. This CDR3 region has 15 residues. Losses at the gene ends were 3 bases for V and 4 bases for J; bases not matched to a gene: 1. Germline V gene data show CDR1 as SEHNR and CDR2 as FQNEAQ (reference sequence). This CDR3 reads CASSFGLAGADTQYF. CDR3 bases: TGTGCCAGCAGCTTTGGACTAGCGGGAGCAGATACGCAGTATTTT.

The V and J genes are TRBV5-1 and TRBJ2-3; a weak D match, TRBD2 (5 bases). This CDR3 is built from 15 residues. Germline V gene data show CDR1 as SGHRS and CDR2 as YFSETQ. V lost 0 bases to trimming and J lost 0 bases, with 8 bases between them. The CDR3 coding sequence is TGCGCCAGCAGCTTGGGTGGCGGGAGCACAGATACGCAGTATTTT. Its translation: CASSLGGGSTDTQYF. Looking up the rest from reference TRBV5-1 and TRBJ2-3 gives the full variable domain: KAGVTQTPRYLIKTRGQQVTLSCSPISGHRSVSWYQQTPGQGLQFLFEYFSETQRNKGNFPGRFSGRQFSNSRSEMNVSTLELGDSALYLCASSLGGGSTDTQYFGPGTRLTVL.

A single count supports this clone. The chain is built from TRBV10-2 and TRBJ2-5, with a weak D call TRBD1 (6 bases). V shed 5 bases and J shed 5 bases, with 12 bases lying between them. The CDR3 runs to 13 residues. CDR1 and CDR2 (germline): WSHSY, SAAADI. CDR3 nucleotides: TGCGCCAGCAGTCCAGACAGGAGGGAGACCCAGTACTTC. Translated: CASSPDRRETQYF.

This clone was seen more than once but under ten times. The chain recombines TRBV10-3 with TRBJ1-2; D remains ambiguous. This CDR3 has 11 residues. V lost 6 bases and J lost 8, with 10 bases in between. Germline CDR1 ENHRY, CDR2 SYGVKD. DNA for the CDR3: TGTGCCATCAGCACGGGAGACGGCTACACCTTC. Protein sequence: CAISTGDGYTF.

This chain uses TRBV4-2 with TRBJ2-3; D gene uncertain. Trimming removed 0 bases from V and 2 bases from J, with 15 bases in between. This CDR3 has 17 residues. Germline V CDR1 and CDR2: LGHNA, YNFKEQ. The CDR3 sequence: CASSQDFRIPSTDTQYF. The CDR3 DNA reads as TGTGCCAGCAGCCAAGATTTTAGGATACCATCCACAGATACGCAGTATTTT.

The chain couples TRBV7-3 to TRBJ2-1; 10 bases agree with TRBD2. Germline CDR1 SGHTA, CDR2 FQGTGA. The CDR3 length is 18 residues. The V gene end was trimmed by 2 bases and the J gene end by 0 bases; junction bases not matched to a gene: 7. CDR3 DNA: TGTGCCAGCAGCTTACGTTCTAGCGGGGGCAGCTCCTACAATGAGCAGTTCTTC. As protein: CASSLRSSGGSSYNEQFF.

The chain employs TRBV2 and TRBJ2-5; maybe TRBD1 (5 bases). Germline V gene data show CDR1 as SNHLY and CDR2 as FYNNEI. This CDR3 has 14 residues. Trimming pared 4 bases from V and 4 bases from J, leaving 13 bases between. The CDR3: CASSARTNLETQYF. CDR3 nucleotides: TGTGCCAGCAGTGCACGGACAAATCTAGAGACCCAGTACTTC. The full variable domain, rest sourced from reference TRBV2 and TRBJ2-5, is EPEVTQTPSHQVTQMGQEVILRCVPISNHLYFYWYRQILGQKVEFLVSFYNNEISEKSEIFDDQFSVERPDGSNFTLKIRSTKLEDSAMYFCASSARTNLETQYFGPGTRLLVL.

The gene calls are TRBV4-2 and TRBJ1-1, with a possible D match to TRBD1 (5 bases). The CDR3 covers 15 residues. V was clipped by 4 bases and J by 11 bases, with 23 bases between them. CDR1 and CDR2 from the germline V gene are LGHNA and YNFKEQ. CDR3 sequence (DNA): TGTGCCAGCAGCCCGACCTCCGAAACACGGGGCTTTGCTTTCTTT. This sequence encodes CASSPTSETRGFAFF.

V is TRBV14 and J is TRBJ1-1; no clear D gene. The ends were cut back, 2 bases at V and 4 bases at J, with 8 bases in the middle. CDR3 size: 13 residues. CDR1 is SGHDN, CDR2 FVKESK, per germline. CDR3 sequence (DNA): TGTGCCAGCAGCCAATCTGATTCCACTGAAGCTTTCTTT. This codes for CASSQSDSTEAFF.

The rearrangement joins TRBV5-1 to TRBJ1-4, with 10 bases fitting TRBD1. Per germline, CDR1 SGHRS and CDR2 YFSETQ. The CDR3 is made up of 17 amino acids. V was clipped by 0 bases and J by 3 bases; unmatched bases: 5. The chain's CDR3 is CASSLGQGASANEKLFF. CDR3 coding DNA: TGCGCCAGCAGCTTGGGACAGGGGGCGTCAGCTAATGAAAAACTGTTTTTT.

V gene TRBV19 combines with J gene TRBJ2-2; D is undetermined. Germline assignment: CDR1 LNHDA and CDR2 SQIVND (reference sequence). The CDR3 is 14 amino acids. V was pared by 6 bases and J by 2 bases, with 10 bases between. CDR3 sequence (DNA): TGTGCCAGTAGCTCCACGGCCAACACCGGGGAGCTGTTTTTT. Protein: CASSSTANTGELFF.

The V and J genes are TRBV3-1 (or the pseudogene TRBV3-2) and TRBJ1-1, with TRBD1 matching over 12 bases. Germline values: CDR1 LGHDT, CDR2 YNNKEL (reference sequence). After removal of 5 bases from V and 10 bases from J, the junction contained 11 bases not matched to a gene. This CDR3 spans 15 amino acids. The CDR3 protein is CASSVPGQGAARAFF. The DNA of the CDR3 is TGTGCCAGCAGCGTTCCGGGACAGGGGGCGGCACGAGCTTTCTTT.

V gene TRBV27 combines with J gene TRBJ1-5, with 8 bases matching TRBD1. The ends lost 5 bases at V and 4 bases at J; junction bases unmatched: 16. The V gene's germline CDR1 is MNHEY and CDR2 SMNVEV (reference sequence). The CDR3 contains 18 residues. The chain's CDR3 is CASSPLDRVGVRNQPQHF. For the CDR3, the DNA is TGTGCCAGCAGTCCCCTGGACAGGGTAGGGGTAAGAAATCAGCCCCAGCATTTT.

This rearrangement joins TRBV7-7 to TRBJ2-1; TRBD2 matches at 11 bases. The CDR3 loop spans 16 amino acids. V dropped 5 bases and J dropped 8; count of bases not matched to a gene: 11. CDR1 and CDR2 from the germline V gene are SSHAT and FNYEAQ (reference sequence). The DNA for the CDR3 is TGTGCCAGCAGCCCTCTAGCGGGAGGCCGAGGGGATGAGCAGTTCTTC. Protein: CASSPLAGGRGDEQFF.

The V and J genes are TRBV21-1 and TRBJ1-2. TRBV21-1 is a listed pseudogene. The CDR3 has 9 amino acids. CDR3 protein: CASRGDYTF. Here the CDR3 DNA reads TGTGCCAGCAGGGGGGACTACACCTTC.

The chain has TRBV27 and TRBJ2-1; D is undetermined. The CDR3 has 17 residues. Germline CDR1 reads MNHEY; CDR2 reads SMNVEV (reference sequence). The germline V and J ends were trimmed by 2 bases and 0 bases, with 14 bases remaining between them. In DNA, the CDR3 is TGTGCCAGCAGTTTAACCCTGATGGTTAGCTCCTACAATGAGCAGTTCTTC. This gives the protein CASSLTLMVSSYNEQFF.

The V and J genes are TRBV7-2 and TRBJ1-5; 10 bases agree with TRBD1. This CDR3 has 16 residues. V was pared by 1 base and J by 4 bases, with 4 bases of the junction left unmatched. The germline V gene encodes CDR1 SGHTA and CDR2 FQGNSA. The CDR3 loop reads CASSLGGQGMNQPQHF. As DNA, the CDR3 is TGTGCCAGCAGCTTAGGGGGACAGGGGATGAATCAGCCCCAGCATTTT. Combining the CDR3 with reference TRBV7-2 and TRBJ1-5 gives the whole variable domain GAGVSQSPSNKVTEKGKDVELRCDPISGHTALYWYRQSLGQGLEFLIYFQGNSAPDKSGLPSDRFSAERTGGSVSTLTIQRTQQEDSAVYLCASSLGGQGMNQPQHFGDGTRLSIL.

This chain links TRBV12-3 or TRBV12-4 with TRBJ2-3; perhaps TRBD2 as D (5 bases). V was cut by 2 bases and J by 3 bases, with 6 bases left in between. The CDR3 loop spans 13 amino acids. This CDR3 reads CASSLIATDTQYF. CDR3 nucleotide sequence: TGTGCCAGCAGTTTAATAGCGACAGATACGCAGTATTTT.

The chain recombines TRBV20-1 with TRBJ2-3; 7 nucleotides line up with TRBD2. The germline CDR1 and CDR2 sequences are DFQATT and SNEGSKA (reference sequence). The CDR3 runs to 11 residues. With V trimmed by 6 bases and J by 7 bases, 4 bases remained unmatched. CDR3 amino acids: CSATSGNTQYF. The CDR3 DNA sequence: TGCAGTGCAACCAGCGGGAATACGCAGTATTTT.

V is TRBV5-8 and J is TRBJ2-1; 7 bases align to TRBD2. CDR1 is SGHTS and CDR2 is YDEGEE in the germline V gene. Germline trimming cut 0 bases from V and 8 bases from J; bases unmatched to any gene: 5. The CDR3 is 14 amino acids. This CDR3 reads CASSLGLAVDEQFF. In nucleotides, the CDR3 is TGTGCCAGCAGCTTGGGACTAGCAGTGGATGAGCAGTTCTTC.

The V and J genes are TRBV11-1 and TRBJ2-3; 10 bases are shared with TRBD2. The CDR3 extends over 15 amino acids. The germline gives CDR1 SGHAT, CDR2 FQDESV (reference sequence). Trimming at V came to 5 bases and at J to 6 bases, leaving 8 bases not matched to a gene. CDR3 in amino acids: CASSPLAGEGDTQYF. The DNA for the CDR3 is TGTGCCAGCAGCCCCCTAGCGGGAGAAGGGGATACGCAGTATTTT.

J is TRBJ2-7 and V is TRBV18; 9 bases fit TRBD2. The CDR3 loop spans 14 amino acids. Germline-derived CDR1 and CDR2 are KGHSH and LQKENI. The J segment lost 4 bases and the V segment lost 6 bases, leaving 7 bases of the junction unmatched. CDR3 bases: TGTGCCAGCTCGGACGTAGCGGGAGTTTACGAGCAGTACTTC. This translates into CASSDVAGVYEQYF.

CDR3 DNA sequence: TGTGCCAGTAGTATAGTCGGGGTTTGGGCCAACGTCCTGACTTTC. Encoded protein: CASSIVGVWANVLTF. The chain is built from TRBV19 and TRBJ2-6, with D possibly TRBD2 on 5 matching bases. Germline lookup yields CDR1 LNHDA and CDR2 SQIVND (reference sequence). The CDR3 covers 15 residues. Between the trimmed V and J ends, which lost 1 base and 5 bases, there was a span of 9 bases.

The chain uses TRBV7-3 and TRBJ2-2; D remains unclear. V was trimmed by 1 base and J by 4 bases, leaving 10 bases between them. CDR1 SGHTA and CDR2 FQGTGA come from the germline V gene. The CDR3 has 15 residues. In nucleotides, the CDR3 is TGTGCCAGCAGCTTAAGGCTACCGGGCACCGGGGAGCTGTTTTTT. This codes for CASSLRLPGTGELFF.

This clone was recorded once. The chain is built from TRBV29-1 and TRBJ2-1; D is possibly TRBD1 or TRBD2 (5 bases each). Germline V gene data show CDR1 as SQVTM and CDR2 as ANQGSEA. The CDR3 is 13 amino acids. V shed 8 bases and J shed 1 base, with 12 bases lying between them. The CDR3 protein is CSLGVDSYNEQFF. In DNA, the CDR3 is TGCAGCTTGGGGGTAGATTCCTACAATGAGCAGTTCTTC.

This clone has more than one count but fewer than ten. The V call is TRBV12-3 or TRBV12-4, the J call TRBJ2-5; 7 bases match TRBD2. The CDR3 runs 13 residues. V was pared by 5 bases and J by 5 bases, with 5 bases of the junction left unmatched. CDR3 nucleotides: TGTGCCAGCAGTCCTTGGGAGGGGGAGACCCAGTACTTC. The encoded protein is CASSPWEGETQYF.

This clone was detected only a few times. CDR3 bases: TGTGCCAGCTCTACCGACGGCACAGATACGCAGTATTTT. This encodes CASSTDGTDTQYF. The chain is built from TRBV18 and TRBJ2-3, with D unresolved. The CDR3 covers 13 residues. Germline CDR1 is KGHSH and CDR2 is LQKENI. V lost 6 bases, J lost 1 base, and 8 bases lay in between.

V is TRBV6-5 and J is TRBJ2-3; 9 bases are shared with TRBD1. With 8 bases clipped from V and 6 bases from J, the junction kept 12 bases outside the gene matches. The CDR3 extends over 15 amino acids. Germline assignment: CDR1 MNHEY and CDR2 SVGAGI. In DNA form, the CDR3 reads TGTGCCAGCGCAGGACAGACAGGGGGTGGGGATACGCAGTATTTT. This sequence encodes CASAGQTGGGDTQYF.

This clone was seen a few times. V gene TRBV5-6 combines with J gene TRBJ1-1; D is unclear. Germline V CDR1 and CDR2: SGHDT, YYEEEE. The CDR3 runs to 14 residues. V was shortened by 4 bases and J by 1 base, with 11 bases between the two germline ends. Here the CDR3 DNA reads TGTGCCAGCAGCCGAAACATGGGGAACACTGAAGCTTTCTTT. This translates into CASSRNMGNTEAFF.